This T cell receptor beta chain is from a study of blood T cell repertoires in COVID-19. The table came from immunoSEQ multiplex PCR; TCRdb's copy has only in-frame clones and leaves some out. The data show approximately 250,000 clones, around 85% seen once. The TCR was taken from a woman between 50 and 59 years old with acute COVID-19. The sample consisted of PBMCs or T cells enriched from blood (not recorded which).

The CDR3, as DNA: TGTGCCAGCAGCTTACACCGGGAATCACCCCTCCACTTT. It specifies CASSLHRESPLHF. The chain employs TRBV11-3 and TRBJ1-6; unclear D gene. Germline V lookup: CDR1 SGHNT, CDR2 YENEEA. Between the trimmed V and J ends, which lost 2 bases and 10 bases, there was a span of 9 bases. This CDR3 has 13 amino acids. The full variable domain, its missing parts supplied by reference TRBV11-3 and TRBJ1-6, is EAGVVQSPRYKIIEKKQPVAFWCNPISGHNTLYWYLQNLGQGPELLIRYENEEAVDDSQLPKDRFSAERLKGVDSTLKIQPAELGDSAVYLCASSLHRESPLHFGNGTRLTVT.